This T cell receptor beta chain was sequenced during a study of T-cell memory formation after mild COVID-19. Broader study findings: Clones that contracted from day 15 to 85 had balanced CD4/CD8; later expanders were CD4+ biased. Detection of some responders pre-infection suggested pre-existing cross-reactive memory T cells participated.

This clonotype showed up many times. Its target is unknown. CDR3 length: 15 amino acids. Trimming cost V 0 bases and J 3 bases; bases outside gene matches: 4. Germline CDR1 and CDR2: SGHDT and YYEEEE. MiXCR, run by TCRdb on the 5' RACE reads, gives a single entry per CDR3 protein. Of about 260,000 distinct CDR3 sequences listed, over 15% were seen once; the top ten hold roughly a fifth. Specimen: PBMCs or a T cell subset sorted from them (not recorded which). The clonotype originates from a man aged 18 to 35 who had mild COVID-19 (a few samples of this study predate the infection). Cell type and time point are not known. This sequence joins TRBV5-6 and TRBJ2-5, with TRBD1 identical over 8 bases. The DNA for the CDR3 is TGTGCCAGCAGCTTGGTGGACAGGGTGGAAGAGACCCAGTACTTC. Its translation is CASSLVDRVEETQYF.